This T cell receptor (beta chain) was sequenced for a study of CD8 T cells in ankylosing spondylitis. Findings and limits, study-wide: Earlier studies detected some motif variants in reactive arthritis synovial fluid and blood. The study identified a TCR beta motif of eight highly homologous variants that appeared characteristic of ankylosing spondylitis blood.

It was by quantitative 5'-RACE with molecular barcodes that TCR beta libraries were made. TCRdb re-derived calls from the 5' RACE reads in MiXCR, one entry per CDR3 protein. The table lists just under 550,000 distinct CDR3 sequences, more than 9.5% of them singletons. With 1 base clipped from V and 4 bases from J, the junction kept 15 bases outside the gene matches. CDR1 is SGHAT and CDR2 is FQNNGV in the germline V gene. The CDR3 sequence is 19 residues long. There are a few counts of this clonotype. Its antigen is currently unknown. Sequenced sample: blood, either unsorted or a sorted T cell fraction (not recorded which). The V gene is TRBV11-2, the J gene TRBJ1-4; 7 bases map to TRBD1. This clonotype originated in a male donor with ankylosing spondylitis. The CDR3 DNA is TGTGCCAGCAGCTTAGTTGACTTCTGGACACAGGGGCTTAATGAAAAACTGTTTTTT. Encoded protein: CASSLVDFWTQGLNEKLFF.